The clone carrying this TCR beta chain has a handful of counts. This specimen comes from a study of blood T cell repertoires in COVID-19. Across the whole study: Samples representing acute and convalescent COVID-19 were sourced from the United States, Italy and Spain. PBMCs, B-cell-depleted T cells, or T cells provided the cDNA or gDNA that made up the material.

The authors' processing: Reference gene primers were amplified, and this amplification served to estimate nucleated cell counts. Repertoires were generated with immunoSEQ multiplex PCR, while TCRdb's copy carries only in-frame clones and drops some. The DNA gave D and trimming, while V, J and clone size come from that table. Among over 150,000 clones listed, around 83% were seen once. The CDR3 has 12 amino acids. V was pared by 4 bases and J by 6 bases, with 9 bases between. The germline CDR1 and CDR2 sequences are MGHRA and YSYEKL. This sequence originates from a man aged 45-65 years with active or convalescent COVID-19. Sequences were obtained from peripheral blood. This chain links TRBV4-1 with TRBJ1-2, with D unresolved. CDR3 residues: CASSPVGDGYTF. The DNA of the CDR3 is TGCGCCAGCAGCCCAGTCGGGGATGGCTACACCTTC.